In its sample, the clone carrying this T cell receptor (beta chain) was seen many times. Its target is unknown. This entry comes from a study of T cells in Graves' hyperthyroidism and ophthalmopathy. Whole-study results and caveats: A 13 V-J model separated ophthalmopathy from stable hyperthyroidism.

Newly diagnosed hyperthyroidism, duration under 2 months, in patients aged 18 to 65. Reasons for excluding patients were uncontrolled infection, other autoimmune disease, pregnancy or lactation. Clinicians diagnosed patients from clinical symptoms, serum thyroxine and TRAb, thyroid ultrasound and orbital computed tomography. The CDR3 has 13 amino acids. Germline lookup yields CDR1 LGHDT and CDR2 YNNKEL (reference sequence). V was shortened by 0 bases and J by 1 base, with 3 bases between the two germline ends. The source material, RNA transcripts, was used to amplify TCR beta CDR3 regions. HTBI primers drove first-round RT-PCR of the TCR CDR3. TCRdb used MiXCR to reprocess the multiplex PCR reads, holding one entry per CDR3 protein. The table records 340,000 or so distinct CDR3 sequences, 16% of them present only once.

Sequenced: blood. The chain carries TRBV3-1 and TRBJ2-5; no clear D gene. This receptor was taken from a man aged 25-45 years with Graves' hyperthyroidism. The DNA for the CDR3 is TGTGCCAGCAGCCAAGACAGCCAAGAGACCCAGTACTTC. The encoded protein is CASSQDSQETQYF.